This T cell receptor beta chain was found in a study of identical twins. V trimming: 5 bases; J trimming: 0 bases; junction bases outside the gene matches: 9. The CDR3 is 17 residues long. TCRdb called the 5' RACE reads again in MiXCR, with one record for every CDR3 protein. The sample yields about 890,000 distinct CDR3 sequences, approximately 13% seen once. This sample also belongs to another study, concerning yellow fever vaccine responses in identical twins.

The rearrangement uses TRBV12-3 or TRBV12-4 and TRBJ2-4, with 8 bases aligning to TRBD2. This sequence was found in a woman aged 18 to 35 in good health. The sample comprised PBMCs. CDR3 in amino acids: CASSTHGLALAKNIQYF. CDR3 DNA sequence: TGTGCCAGCAGTACGCATGGACTAGCTCTAGCCAAAAACATTCAGTACTTC.